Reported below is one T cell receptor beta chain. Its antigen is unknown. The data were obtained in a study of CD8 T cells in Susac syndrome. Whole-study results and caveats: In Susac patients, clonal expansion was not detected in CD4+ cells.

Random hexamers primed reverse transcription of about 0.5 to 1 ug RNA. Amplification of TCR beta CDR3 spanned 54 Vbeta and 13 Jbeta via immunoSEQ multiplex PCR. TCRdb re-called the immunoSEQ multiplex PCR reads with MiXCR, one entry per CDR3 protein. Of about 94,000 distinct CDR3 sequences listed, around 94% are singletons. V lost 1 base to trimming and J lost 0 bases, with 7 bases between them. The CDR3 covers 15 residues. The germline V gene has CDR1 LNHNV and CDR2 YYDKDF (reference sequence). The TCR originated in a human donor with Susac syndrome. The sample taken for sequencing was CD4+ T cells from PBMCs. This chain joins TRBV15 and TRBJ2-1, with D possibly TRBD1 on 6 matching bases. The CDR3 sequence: CATSRGGPSYNEQFF. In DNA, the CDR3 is TGTGCCACCAGCAGAGGGGGGCCCTCCTACAATGAGCAGTTCTTC.